This TCR beta chain was recorded in a study of blood T cell repertoires in COVID-19. Study-level background: The samples span acute and convalescent COVID-19 from the United States, Italy and Spain. PBMCs, B-cell-depleted T cells, or T cells provided the cDNA or gDNA that made up the material.

The table lists this clone with a few counts. Per the authors' pipeline: Amplifying reference gene primers gave estimates of nucleated cell counts. Sequencing was performed with immunoSEQ multiplex PCR; in TCRdb, only in-frame clones are kept and a portion is missing. From that table come the V and J calls and clone size; the DNA was used to work out D and trimming. The table has 95,000 to 150,000 clones, about four fifths seen once. CDR1 and CDR2 (germline): GTSNPN, SVGIG (reference sequence). V was clipped by 6 bases and J by 5 bases; unmatched bases: 9. CDR3 length equals 13 residues. The clonotype originates from a man in his 60s with active or convalescent COVID-19. Input material: peripheral blood. The chain joins TRBV30 to TRBJ2-7; 8 nucleotides agree with TRBD2. The CDR3 is CACSGDPGNEQYF. CDR3 bases: TGTGCCTGTAGCGGGGACCCCGGGAACGAGCAGTACTTC.